This TCR beta chain was sequenced in a study of beta chain features in type 1 diabetes. Across the study: Age, gender and cell yields were similar between patients and healthy donors. Findings of the study overall: Moderate but significant shortening of TCRB CDR3s was recorded in all four CD4+ subsets from Type 1 diabetes patients. PCR might preferentially amplify shorter templates, equally in patients and controls. There were fewer insertions and more deletions at the VDJ junctions of type 1 diabetes patients.

V lost 4 bases, J lost 5 bases, and 11 bases lay in between. The CDR3 extends over 13 amino acids. Looked up from germline, CDR1 is MDHEN and CDR2 is SYDVKM. All of the isolated RNA was reverse transcribed, so expressed TCRB transcripts were sequenced. Profiling relied on immunoSEQ multiplex PCR, and the TCRdb table lists in-frame clones only, not all of them. The sample holds some 700,000 clones; about an eighth are singletons and the top ten take less than 0.025%. This clone was seen a few times. What it binds is unknown. The sample comprised naive CD4+ T cells from blood. This TCR was sampled from a man between 18 and 29 years old with type 1 diabetes. J is TRBJ1-1 and V is TRBV28; D is undetermined. The CDR3 DNA reads TGTGCCAGCAGTTCCGGACTTAGGACTGAAGCTTTCTTT. Translated, it gives CASSSGLRTEAFF.